These 12 T cell receptor beta chains were all obtained from the same sample, sequenced in a study of blood T cell repertoires in COVID-19. The data were produced by immunoSEQ multiplex PCR, yet TCRdb's version contains in-frame clones alone and is incomplete. The table lists 180,000 or so clones, approximately 89% of them singletons. The sequenced material came from peripheral blood. The origin of the receptors is a woman in her sixties or seventies with acute or convalescent COVID-19.

This chain links TRBV3-1 (or the pseudogene TRBV3-2) with TRBJ2-1; 13 bases agree with TRBD2. Trimming at V came to 5 bases and at J to 8 bases, leaving 9 bases not matched to a gene. From germline, CDR1 is LGHDT and CDR2 YNNKEL (reference sequence). CDR3 length equals 16 residues. The DNA for the CDR3 is TGTGCCAGCAGCGCGTGGACTAGCGGGAGAGGCGATGAGCAGTTCTTC. Its protein is CASSAWTSGRGDEQFF.

The V gene is TRBV11-2, the J gene TRBJ2-3; D may be TRBD1 (6 bases). The ends were cut back, 4 bases at V and 1 base at J, with 12 bases in the middle. The germline V gene has CDR1 SGHAT and CDR2 FQNNGV. The CDR3 length is 15 residues. CDR3 loop: CASSSGQTRTDTQYF. The CDR3 region has the DNA TGTGCCAGCAGCTCCGGACAGACCCGCACAGATACGCAGTATTTT. The full variable domain, rest sourced from reference TRBV11-2 and TRBJ2-3, is EAGVAQSPRYKIIEKRQSVAFWCNPISGHATLYWYQQILGQGPKLLIQFQNNGVVDDSQLPKDRFSAERLKGVDSTLKIQPAKLEDSAVYLCASSSGQTRTDTQYFGPGTRLTVL.

The chain employs TRBV10-3 and TRBJ2-3; 7 bases are shared with TRBD2. From germline, CDR1 is ENHRY and CDR2 SYGVKD. This CDR3 has 17 amino acids. The V segment lost 2 bases and the J segment 1 base; nucleotides outside the gene matches: 9. CDR3 DNA: TGTGCCATCAGTGAGCCTGCAGGTGGACTAGGCACAGATACGCAGTATTTT. Amino acids: CAISEPAGGLGTDTQYF.

The chain has TRBV3-1 (or the pseudogene TRBV3-2) and TRBJ1-3; 7 bases align to TRBD1. V gave up 5 bases and J gave up 2 bases; unmatched junction bases: 9. Germline values: CDR1 LGHDT, CDR2 YNNKEL (reference sequence). The CDR3 has 16 amino acids. The CDR3 spells CASSSTYRGPGNTIYF. The CDR3 coding sequence is TGTGCCAGCAGCTCTACCTACAGGGGCCCTGGAAACACCATATATTTT.

The V call is TRBV21-1, the J call TRBJ1-1; TRBD1 is taken as the D call from the table, unchecked against the DNA. TRBV21-1 is given as a pseudogene. The CDR3 consists of 14 residues. CDR3 in DNA: TGTGCCAGCAGCAAAAAGACAGGGGACACTGAAGCTTTCTTT. Protein product: CASSKKTGDTEAFF.

The chain is built from TRBV5-6 and TRBJ2-1; 7 bases match TRBD1. Germline CDR1 is SGHDT and CDR2 is YYEEEE. CDR3 size: 12 residues. The V and J ends lost 2 bases and 15 bases, in that order; junction bases with no gene match: 8. The DNA for the CDR3 is TGTGCCAGCAGCTTCTCCGGGACAGCCTTGTTCTTC. It yields the protein CASSFSGTALFF. Combining the CDR3 with reference TRBV5-6 and TRBJ2-1 gives the whole variable domain DAGVTQSPTHLIKTRGQQVTLRCSPKSGHDTVSWYQQALGQGPQFIFQYYEEEERQRGNFPDRFSGHQFPNYSSELNVNALLLGDSALYLCASSFSGTALFFGPGTRLTVL.

The chain is built from TRBV13 and TRBJ2-7; 9 nucleotides align to TRBD1. The CDR3 covers 12 residues. From germline, CDR1 is PRHDT and CDR2 FYEKMQ (reference sequence). Trimming cost V 5 bases and J 7 bases; bases outside gene matches: 3. DNA of the CDR3: TGTGCCAGCAGCACTGGGACAGGGGAGCAGTACTTC. This gives the protein CASSTGTGEQYF. The full variable domain, its missing parts supplied by reference TRBV13 and TRBJ2-7, is AAGVIQSPRHLIKEKRETATLKCYPIPRHDTVYWYQQGPGQDPQFLISFYEKMQSDKGSIPDRFSAQQFSDYHSELNMSSLELGDSALYFCASSTGTGEQYFGPGTRLTVT.

This clone was seen more than once but under ten times. This chain connects TRBV3-1 (or the pseudogene TRBV3-2) to TRBJ1-3; D is ambiguous. This CDR3 is 15 amino acids long. Germline V gene sequence: CDR1 LGHDT, CDR2 YNNKEL (reference sequence). The ends were cut back, 0 bases at V and 4 bases at J, with 10 bases in the middle. The CDR3 nucleotides are TGTGCCAGCAGCCAAGATCTGGTCTACGGAAACACCATATATTTT. Its protein product is CASSQDLVYGNTIYF.

V gene TRBV2 combines with J gene TRBJ1-4; D is uncertain. V was cut by 6 bases and J by 4 bases, with 6 bases left in between. Germline lookup yields CDR1 SNHLY and CDR2 FYNNEI. The CDR3 consists of 12 residues. CDR3 amino acids: CASRSFNEKLFF. CDR3 in DNA: TGTGCCAGCAGGTCCTTTAATGAAAAACTGTTTTTT.

This chain joins TRBV29-1 and TRBJ1-2, with D possibly matching TRBD1 (6 bases). This CDR3 has 13 amino acids. Germline V gives CDR1 SQVTM, CDR2 ANQGSEA. Trimming pared 6 bases from V and 8 bases from J, leaving 19 bases between. CDR3 in amino acids: CSVAGVGGGGYTF. CDR3 coding DNA: TGCAGCGTCGCAGGGGTTGGGGGAGGGGGCTACACCTTC.

The chain combines TRBV7-8 with TRBJ1-3; D perhaps matches TRBD1 (6 bases). The CDR3 has 17 amino acids. Trimming shortened V by 1 base and J by 2 bases, and 15 bases separated the two germline ends. Germline CDR1 and CDR2: SGHVS and FQNEAQ. The CDR3 loop reads CASSLVPSRGPGNTIYF. DNA of the CDR3: TGTGCCAGCAGCTTAGTTCCGTCCAGGGGTCCTGGAAACACCATATATTTT.

V and J are TRBV5-1 and TRBJ1-3; tentative D call: TRBD1 (6 bases). The CDR3 is 14 residues long. CDR1 is SGHRS and CDR2 is YFSETQ in the germline V gene. Trimming removed 5 bases from V and 0 bases from J, with 9 bases in between. CDR3 sequence: CASSEGHSGNTIYF. CDR3 DNA: TGCGCCAGCAGTGAGGGACACTCTGGAAACACCATATATTTT.